Here is one T cell receptor (beta chain) with its context. Its antigen is still unknown. Each sample had at least 6 million PBMCs isolated. CDR1 MDHEN and CDR2 SYDVKM come from the germline V gene. This CDR3 has 14 amino acids. V lost 6 bases and J 4 bases, leaving 13 bases between the germline ends. These data originate in a study of blood T cells in healthy people across ages. Study-level findings and limits: Researchers report that TCR beta diversity correlated strongly with naive T cell percentage.

A second roughly 6 to 11 cycle PCR used barcoded and J-beta primers. TCRdb redid the calling of the 5' RACE reads with MiXCR, one entry per CDR3 protein. This sample has about 580,000 distinct CDR3 sequences, with 47% found just once. The receptor's source is a man older than 75 in good health. V is TRBV28 and J is TRBJ2-1, with D perhaps assigned TRBD1 or TRBD2 (5 bases each). Source material: blood. The CDR3 reads CASRRGQGYNEQFF. For the CDR3, the DNA is TGTGCCAGCAGACGCGGGCAGGGTTACAATGAGCAGTTCTTC.